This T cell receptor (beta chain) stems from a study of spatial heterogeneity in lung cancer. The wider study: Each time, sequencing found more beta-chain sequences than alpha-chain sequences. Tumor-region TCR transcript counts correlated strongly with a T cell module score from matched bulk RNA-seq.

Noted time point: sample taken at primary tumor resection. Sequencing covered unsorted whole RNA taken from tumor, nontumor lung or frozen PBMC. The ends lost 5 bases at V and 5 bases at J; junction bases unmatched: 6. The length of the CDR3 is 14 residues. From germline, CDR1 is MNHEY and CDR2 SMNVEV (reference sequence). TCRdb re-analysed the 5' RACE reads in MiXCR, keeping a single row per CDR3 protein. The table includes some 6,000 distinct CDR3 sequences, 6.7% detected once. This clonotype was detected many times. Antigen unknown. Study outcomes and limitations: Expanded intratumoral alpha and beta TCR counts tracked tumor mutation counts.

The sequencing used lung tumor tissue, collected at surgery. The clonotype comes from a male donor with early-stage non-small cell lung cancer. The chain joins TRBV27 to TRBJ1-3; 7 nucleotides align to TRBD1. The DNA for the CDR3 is TGTGCCAGCAGTGGGGGGGGACAGAGAAACACCATATATTTT. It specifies CASSGGGQRNTIYF.